In its sample, the clone carrying this T cell receptor (beta chain) was seen many times. Its antigen is as yet unknown. The germline gene is not matched at one end of the junction; a read error may be the cause. These data originate in a study of T-cell memory formation after mild COVID-19. TCRdb ran MiXCR on the 5' RACE reads and lists one entry per CDR3 protein. Of 500,000 to 650,000 distinct CDR3 sequences detected, less than 25% appear once; the ten largest clones hold roughly 8.1%. Study-level results: A second wave of clones peaked on day 37, and their SARS-CoV-2 specificity went unconfirmed.

The CDR3 has 12 amino acids. Germline V gene data show CDR1 as SGHNT and CDR2 as YYREEE (reference sequence). The TCR sequence derives from an adult woman who had mild COVID-19 (a few samples of this study predate the infection). Cell type and time point are not known. The chain recombines TRBV5-4 with TRBJ2-3; D remains unclear. Sequenced: PBMCs or a T cell subset sorted from them (not recorded which). The CDR3 bases are TGCGCCAGCAGCCCGACCCGGGATACGCAGTATTTT. It yields the protein CASSPTRDTQYF.